What follows describes a single T cell receptor beta chain. It lacks a known antigen. It has no much larger one-base neighbor in the sample; base qualities were not kept. The data originate from a study of blood T cell repertoires in COVID-19 (dated by TCRdb to the early 2020s). Notes on the research overall: Samples from collaborators originated in the United States, Italy and Spain and spanned both the acute and convalescent phases of COVID-19. The prospective study material was composed of cDNA or gDNA derived from T cells, B-cell-depleted T cells, or PBMCs. Deeply sampled blood TCRbeta repertoires from subjects exposed to, actively infected with, or recovered from COVID-19 were included in the dataset. A freely available public database, intended as a resource for researchers studying the immune response to SARS-CoV-2, is where the repertoires were released. The samples were drawn from two sources: the first 160 participants of the ongoing ImmuneRACE study, and 1,000 to 1,500 subjects contributed by 6 global collaborators. Nearly every sample came with metadata listing a de-identified subject ID, COVID-19 status, age in years and sex. Where available, HLA class I and class II types were obtained from metadata supplied by the sample provider rather than from assay-based typing.

CDR1 and CDR2 (SGHRS, YFSETQ) derive from the germline V gene. From the cysteine through the phenylalanine, the CDR3 covers 16 amino acids. The kept DNA is CDR3 alone, 48 bases in frame from the first base. Trimming takes 4 bases from V and 7 bases from J, and the germline ends sit 20 bases apart. The paper as a whole reports these results and caveats: Clinical and demographic metadata were provided uncurated, with the amount varying by source and participant.

TCRbeta CDR3 regions were amplified from genomic DNA by means of the immunoSEQ Assay, a bias-controlled multiplex PCR. Under the source paper's analysis protocol: The number of nucleated cells in each sample was estimated from the amplification of reference gene primers within the assay. To quantify the absolute abundance of each unique TCRbeta CDR3 rearrangement, sequence reads were collapsed and filtered. For each sample, productive Simpson clonality was calculated as the square root of Simpson's diversity index across productive rearrangements. TCRdb re-hosts the immuneACCESS table, in-frame sequences only. Its copies lack some clones; in the studies checked, an unresolved V gene accounts for under half of them, and the cause for the rest is not known. The V and J calls and clone size are taken from that table; D and trimming were inferred from the DNA. The table for this sample lists over 110,000 clones; roughly 79% of them were counted only once. The ten largest clones capture roughly 8% of the sample.

The collaborating institutions used their own protocols to collect whole blood in K2EDTA tubes. For TCRbeta analysis, collaborator samples were shipped as frozen whole blood, as isolated PBMCs, or as DNA extracted from either sample type. The sequence was obtained from a human donor in a cohort sampled during active COVID-19. Sequencing was performed on peripheral blood. The V gene is TRBV5-1 and the J gene is TRBJ1-4; a tentative D match to TRBD1 spans 6 bases. At the DNA level, the sequence is TGCGCCAGCAGCGACCACAGGGTTGGGTCGACTGAAAAACTGTTTTTT. It specifies CASSDHRVGSTEKLFF.